These T cell receptor beta chains were read from a single sample in a study. TCRdb processed the 5' RACE reads anew with MiXCR; each CDR3 protein has one entry. The sample contains about 10,000 distinct CDR3 sequences, under 50% of which appear only once. Input material: Tregs sorted from a lymph node. The receptors were gathered from a female donor with breast cancer. CDR3s include the opening cysteine and the closing phenylalanine or tryptophan. Each record gives: D gene, J gene, V gene, clone size, CDR3 protein, CDR3 DNA. The D gene is left open where the match is weak. The size entry is marked missing in some rows and otherwise reads once, few, many or a size class.

d_gene: NA
j_gene: TRBJ2-3
v_gene: TRBV7-8
abundance: NA
CDR3aa: CASSLAGAVIKGTDTQYF
CDR3nt: TGTGCCAGCAGCTTAGCGGGAGCCGTCATTAAGGGCACAGATACGCAGTATTTT

d_gene: TRBD1
j_gene: TRBJ2-3
v_gene: TRBV10-3
abundance: few
CDR3aa: CAIRQTTGSVVSTDTQYF
CDR3nt: TGTGCCATCAGACAAACGACAGGGTCGGTGGTAAGCACAGATACGCAGTATTTT

d_gene: NA
j_gene: TRBJ2-7
v_gene: TRBV4-1
abundance: NA
CDR3aa: CASSQGVDYEQYF
CDR3nt: TGCGCCAGCAGCCAAGGGGTGGACTACGAGCAGTACTTC

d_gene: TRBD1
j_gene: TRBJ2-2
v_gene: TRBV7-3
abundance: NA
CDR3aa: CASSDTGTGRTGELFF
CDR3nt: TGTGCCAGCAGCGACACCGGGACAGGCCGAACCGGGGAGCTGTTTTTT

d_gene: NA
j_gene: TRBJ1-1
v_gene: TRBV5-6
abundance: few
CDR3aa: CASSLTQGYTEAFF
CDR3nt: TGTGCCAGCAGCTTGACGCAGGGGTACACTGAAGCTTTCTTT

d_gene: TRBD1
j_gene: TRBJ1-1
v_gene: TRBV7-6
abundance: once
CDR3aa: CASRPRQGNTEAFF
CDR3nt: TGTGCCAGCAGACCGCGACAGGGGAACACTGAAGCTTTCTTT

d_gene: TRBD2
j_gene: TRBJ2-3
v_gene: TRBV4-1
abundance: NA
CDR3aa: CASSQVLAGGGDTQYF
CDR3nt: TGCGCCAGCAGCCAAGTTCTAGCGGGGGGAGGAGATACGCAGTATTTT

d_gene: NA
j_gene: TRBJ1-1
v_gene: TRBV27
abundance: NA
CDR3aa: CASSLWGRSTEAFF
CDR3nt: TGTGCCAGCAGTTTATGGGGGCGGAGCACTGAAGCTTTCTTT

d_gene: TRBD1
j_gene: TRBJ1-1
v_gene: TRBV5-1
abundance: NA
CDR3aa: CASSLVLPPRPGTGLVTEAFF
CDR3nt: TGCGCCAGCAGCTTGGTGCTACCACCGAGGCCCGGGACAGGGTTGGTCACTGAAGCTTTCTTT

d_gene: TRBD1
j_gene: TRBJ1-6
v_gene: TRBV20-1
abundance: few
CDR3aa: CSARGVGGSLISSPLHF
CDR3nt: TGCAGTGCTAGGGGTGTAGGGGGCTCCTTAATATCTTCACCCCTCCACTTT

d_gene: NA
j_gene: TRBJ1-5
v_gene: TRBV12-3/TRBV12-4
abundance: NA
CDR3aa: CASSFGRGGQPQHF
CDR3nt: TGTGCCAGCAGTTTTGGGAGGGGGGGTCAGCCCCAGCATTTT

d_gene: NA
j_gene: TRBJ2-2
v_gene: TRBV7-6
abundance: few
CDR3aa: CASSLAVGGTGELFF
CDR3nt: TGTGCCAGCAGCTTAGCGGTGGGGGGCACCGGGGAGCTGTTTTTT

d_gene: NA
j_gene: TRBJ1-5
v_gene: TRBV20-1
abundance: NA
CDR3aa: CSARDRRSNQPQHF
CDR3nt: TGCAGTGCTAGAGATCGGCGGAGCAATCAGCCCCAGCATTTT

d_gene: NA
j_gene: TRBJ1-5
v_gene: TRBV30
abundance: NA
CDR3aa: CAWSWRVSNQPQHF
CDR3nt: TGTGCCTGGAGTTGGAGGGTCAGCAATCAGCCCCAGCATTTT

d_gene: TRBD1
j_gene: TRBJ2-2
v_gene: TRBV5-1
abundance: NA
CDR3aa: CASSPGTGGNTGELFF
CDR3nt: TGCGCCAGCAGCCCCGGGACAGGGGGCAACACCGGGGAGCTGTTTTTT

d_gene: TRBD1
j_gene: TRBJ1-2
v_gene: TRBV6-5
abundance: few
CDR3aa: CASSKQGVQDYGYTF
CDR3nt: TGTGCCAGCAGTAAACAGGGGGTCCAGGACTATGGCTACACCTTC